Sequencing of this TCR beta chain was carried out in a study of T cell responses to AZD1222 COVID-19 vaccine. Study-wide background: Combined were second doses at about 4 or about 12 weeks.

Data came from immunoSEQ multiplex PCR; TCRdb stores just in-frame clones and leaves some out. The sample includes some 150,000 clones, about 92% of them seen just once. The germline CDR1 and CDR2 sequences are MNHEY and SVGAGI. CDR3 length: 12 residues. The V end was cut by 6 bases, the J end by 7 bases, with 12 bases between. This sequence originates from an adult in good health. Specimen: peripheral blood, collected on day 0 of AZD1222 vaccination. V usage is TRBV6-5 and J usage is TRBJ1-2; a weak D match, TRBD1 (6 bases). The CDR3 DNA reads as TGTGCCAGCAGCAGGGGTGAAGGTGGCTACACCTTC. This translates into CASSRGEGGYTF.